Below, 25 T cell receptor beta chains from the same sample are listed, as sequenced in a study of T cell responses to AZD1222 COVID-19 vaccine. Clones were sequenced by immunoSEQ multiplex PCR, and TCRdb holds only the in-frame ones, with some missing. The profile shows 150,000 to 200,000 clones, around nine tenths of them singletons. Source: peripheral blood, taken on day 0 of AZD1222 vaccination. These receptors were taken from an adult in good health.

The chain joins TRBV7-6 to TRBJ1-3; D unclear. This CDR3 is built from 17 residues. CDR1 is SGHVS, CDR2 FNYEAQ, per germline. The V end was cut by 4 bases, the J end by 1 base, with 17 bases between. DNA of the CDR3: TGTGCCAGCAGCTACACGAGCCTCGTAACGTCTGGAAACACCATATATTTT. As protein: CASSYTSLVTSGNTIYF.

The chain has TRBV27 and TRBJ2-5; 13 bases align to TRBD2. From germline, CDR1 is MNHEY and CDR2 SMNVEV (reference sequence). This CDR3 has 16 amino acids. The ends lost 6 bases at V and 4 bases at J; junction bases unmatched: 8. DNA for the CDR3: TGTGCCAGCAGCCCCACTCGGACTAGCGGGAGAGAGACCCAGTACTTC. Translation: CASSPTRTSGRETQYF.

The chain joins TRBV11-2 to TRBJ2-7; 11 nucleotides align to TRBD2. The CDR3 is 18 amino acids. Germline lookup yields CDR1 SGHAT and CDR2 FQNNGV. The trim removed 1 base at V and 1 base at J, leaving 9 bases unmatched. CDR3 nucleotides: TGTGCCAGCAGCTTAGCGCCCTCGACTAGCGGGGTATCCTACGAGCAGTACTTC. Translation gives CASSLAPSTSGVSYEQYF. The full variable domain, rest sourced from reference TRBV11-2 and TRBJ2-7, is EAGVAQSPRYKIIEKRQSVAFWCNPISGHATLYWYQQILGQGPKLLIQFQNNGVVDDSQLPKDRFSAERLKGVDSTLKIQPAKLEDSAVYLCASSLAPSTSGVSYEQYFGPGTRLTVT.

The chain is built from TRBV18 and TRBJ1-1; 10 bases agree with TRBD1. The trim removed 1 base at V and 2 bases at J, leaving 4 bases unmatched. Germline assignment: CDR1 KGHSH and CDR2 LQKENI. This CDR3 is 16 amino acids long. The CDR3 DNA reads TGTGCCAGCTCACCACTGACAGGGGGCGATAACACTGAAGCTTTCTTT. Translation gives CASSPLTGGDNTEAFF. Drawing the rest from reference TRBV18 and TRBJ1-1, the complete variable domain is NAGVMQNPRHLVRRRGQEARLRCSPMKGHSHVYWYRQLPEEGLKFMVYLQKENIIDESGMPKERFSAEFPKEGPSILRIQQVVRGDSAAYFCASSPLTGGDNTEAFFGQGTRLTVV.

The genes are TRBV6-5 and TRBJ1-1; 9 bases fit TRBD1. Germline assignment: CDR1 MNHEY and CDR2 SVGAGI. Germline trimming cut 7 bases from V and 5 bases from J; bases unmatched to any gene: 5. This CDR3 comprises 13 residues. CDR3 nucleotides: TGTGCCAGCACCACACAGGGGGCTACTGAAGCTTTCTTT. Translation gives CASTTQGATEAFF.

V is TRBV30 and J is TRBJ2-3, with 10 bases aligning to TRBD2. V lost 4 bases, J lost 3 bases, and 4 bases stayed unmatched. CDR1 GTSNPN and CDR2 SVGIG come from the germline V gene (reference sequence). The CDR3 sequence is 14 residues long. CDR3 coding DNA: TGTGCCTGGAACCCGGGACTAGCGACAGATACGCAGTATTTT. Protein sequence: CAWNPGLATDTQYF. Supplemented by reference TRBV30 and TRBJ2-3, the full variable domain reads SQTIHQWPATLVQPVGSPLSLECTVEGTSNPNLYWYRQAAGRGLQLLFYSVGIGQISSEVPQNLSASRPQDRQFILSSKKLLLSDSGFYLCAWNPGLATDTQYFGPGTRLTVL.

The chain has TRBV10-1 and TRBJ2-1, with 8 bases matching TRBD1. In germline, CDR1 is WNHNN, CDR2 SYGVQD (reference sequence). The CDR3 runs to 15 residues. V lost 3 bases, J lost 1 base, and 2 bases stayed unmatched. In nucleotides, the CDR3 is TGCGCCAGCAGTGACACAGGGGGTTCCTACAATGAGCAGTTCTTC. Its protein product is CASSDTGGSYNEQFF.

This chain joins TRBV30 and TRBJ1-4; D might be TRBD1 (5 bases). Germline V CDR1 and CDR2: GTSNPN, SVGIG (reference sequence). V lost 2 bases and J 10 bases, leaving 14 bases between the germline ends. CDR3 size: 13 residues. For the CDR3, the DNA is TGTGCCTGGAGTTCAGGGCTCGAAGGAAAACTGTTTTTT. It codes for CAWSSGLEGKLFF.

The chain joins TRBV9 to TRBJ1-1; 9 bases agree with TRBD1. Germline CDR1 and CDR2: SGDLS and YYNGEE. V gave up 4 bases and J gave up 0 bases; unmatched junction bases: 10. CDR3 length: 17 residues. The CDR3 nucleotides are TGTGCCAGCAGCCCCGGGACAGGGATGTTGGTGAACACTGAAGCTTTCTTT. This codes for CASSPGTGMLVNTEAFF.

This clone has just one count. CDR3 sequence reads: CASSQAHSDTQYF. CDR3 nucleotide sequence: TGTGCCAGCAGCCAGGCCCACTCTGATACGCAGTATTTT. The chain uses TRBV7-8 and TRBJ2-3; no clear D gene. Germline-derived CDR1 and CDR2 are SGHVS and FQNEAQ. The CDR3 sequence is 13 residues long. Trimming took 5 bases from V and 6 from J, leaving 12 bases between them.

This CDR3 reads CASSLSGTGAGYGYTF. CDR3 sequence (DNA): TGTGCCAGCAGTTTATCCGGGACAGGGGCGGGCTATGGCTACACCTTC. This sequence joins TRBV28 and TRBJ1-2, with 10 bases fitting TRBD1. CDR3 size: 16 residues. V was pared by 1 base and J by 4 bases, with 6 bases of the junction left unmatched. Germline V gene sequence: CDR1 MDHEN, CDR2 SYDVKM.

The chain couples TRBV2 to TRBJ1-5; D is uncertain. Per germline, CDR1 SNHLY and CDR2 FYNNEI. Trimming shortened V by 3 bases and J by 13 bases, and 10 bases separated the two germline ends. The CDR3 has 11 amino acids. CDR3 DNA sequence: TGTGCCAGCAGTGAGCTGTCACAACAGCATTTT. Its protein product is CASSELSQQHF.

This chain uses TRBV20-1 with TRBJ2-1; 11 nucleotides align to TRBD2. Germline lookup yields CDR1 DFQATT and CDR2 SNEGSKA (reference sequence). The CDR3 sequence is 14 residues long. The V segment lost 6 bases and the J segment 4 bases; nucleotides outside the gene matches: 5. CDR3 residues: CSASSGRGYNEQFF. CDR3 coding DNA: TGCAGTGCCAGTAGCGGGAGGGGGTACAATGAGCAGTTCTTC.

The V and J genes are TRBV2 and TRBJ1-2; 8 bases align to TRBD1. The CDR3 has 15 residues. Looked up from germline, CDR1 is SNHLY and CDR2 is FYNNEI. V dropped 7 bases and J dropped 4; count of bases not matched to a gene: 11. The CDR3 nucleotides read TGTGCCAGCATAGGTGGACAGGGTGTTAGCTATGGCTACACCTTC. The encoded protein is CASIGGQGVSYGYTF.

The rearrangement joins TRBV18 to TRBJ1-1; D gene unclear. The CDR3 is 15 residues long. Trimming left V 3 bases short and J 0 bases short, with 11 bases between. CDR1 is KGHSH, CDR2 LQKENI, per germline. The DNA of the CDR3 is TGTGCCAGCTCACCCATGCCCCAAATGAACACTGAAGCTTTCTTT. As protein: CASSPMPQMNTEAFF.

In this sample, this clone turned up once. This rearrangement joins TRBV27 to TRBJ2-3; 7 positions agree with TRBD2. The junction had 4 bases not matched to a gene; V was cut back by 5 bases and J by 2 bases. Per the germline V gene, CDR1 is MNHEY and CDR2 is SMNVEV (reference sequence). The CDR3 contains 14 residues. CDR3 nucleotides: TGTGCCAGCAGTCCAGCGGGAATCACAGATACGCAGTATTTT. Its translation: CASSPAGITDTQYF.

The V gene is TRBV19, the J gene TRBJ2-1; D possibly matches TRBD1 or TRBD2 (5 bases each). Trimming took 5 bases from V and 8 from J, leaving 19 bases between them. In germline, CDR1 is LNHDA, CDR2 SQIVND (reference sequence). CDR3 length: 15 residues. CDR3 DNA: TGTGCCAGTAGTCCGCTTGGGACCGGGTTCGATGAGCAGTTCTTC. Encoded protein: CASSPLGTGFDEQFF.

The chain links TRBV15 to TRBJ2-3; perhaps D is TRBD1 or TRBD2 (7 bases each). Trimming took 1 base from V and 6 from J, leaving 23 bases between them. Germline V gives CDR1 LNHNV, CDR2 YYDKDF (reference sequence). The length of the CDR3 is 18 residues. The CDR3, as DNA: TGTGCCACCAGCAGAGGGCCGAGAAGCGGGACAGCCTACGATACGCAGTATTTT. Its protein is CATSRGPRSGTAYDTQYF. The full variable domain, completed using reference TRBV15 and TRBJ2-3, is DAMVIQNPRYQVTQFGKPVTLSCSQTLNHNVMYWYQQKSSQAPKLLFHYYDKDFNNEADTPDNFQSRRPNTSFCFLDIRSPGLGDTAMYLCATSRGPRSGTAYDTQYFGPGTRLTVL.

The chain combines TRBV25-1 with TRBJ2-5, with unresolved D. The CDR3 is 15 residues long. The V gene's germline CDR1 is MGHDK and CDR2 SYGVNS. Trimming removed 1 base from V and 1 base from J, with 10 bases in between. The chain's CDR3 is CASSESRTVQETQYF. CDR3 nucleotides: TGTGCCAGCAGTGAATCCCGGACGGTCCAAGAGACCCAGTACTTC.

This rearrangement joins TRBV30 to TRBJ2-7, with no clear D. The CDR3 sequence is 12 residues long. Germline CDR1 reads GTSNPN; CDR2 reads SVGIG (reference sequence). V lost 7 bases and J lost 1, with 11 bases in between. The CDR3 coding sequence is TGTGCCTCCGGACGACTGTCCTACGAGCAGTACTTC. It codes for CASGRLSYEQYF.

The chain has TRBV10-3 and TRBJ1-5; weak D call: TRBD1 (5 bases). This CDR3 comprises 15 residues. V was pared by 1 base and J by 0 bases, with 7 bases between. In germline, CDR1 is ENHRY, CDR2 SYGVKD. CDR3 protein: CAISEYQGSNQPQHF. The CDR3 DNA reads TGTGCCATCAGTGAGTACCAGGGTAGCAATCAGCCCCAGCATTTT.

The CDR3 reads CASSAGPANTGELFF. The CDR3 DNA reads as TGTGCCAGTAGTGCGGGACCAGCGAACACCGGGGAGCTGTTTTTT. The chain recombines TRBV19 with TRBJ2-2; weak D call: TRBD2 (6 bases). This CDR3 contains 15 residues. V lost 5 bases and J 0 bases, leaving 10 bases between the germline ends. From germline, CDR1 is LNHDA and CDR2 SQIVND (reference sequence).

V usage is TRBV19 and J usage is TRBJ1-2; 8 bases fit TRBD1. The CDR3 covers 14 residues. Looked up from germline, CDR1 is LNHDA and CDR2 is SQIVND (reference sequence). The junction had 8 bases not matched to a gene; V was cut back by 8 bases and J by 3 bases. The CDR3, as DNA: TGTGCCAGTTTGACCTCAGGGGGCGACTATGGCTACACCTTC. Translating it yields CASLTSGGDYGYTF.

This chain uses TRBV3-1 (or the pseudogene TRBV3-2) with TRBJ1-1, with D hard to call. CDR3 length: 13 amino acids. CDR1 LGHDT and CDR2 YNNKEL come from the germline V gene (reference sequence). Trimming pared 1 base from V and 11 bases from J, leaving 14 bases between. The CDR3 protein is CASSQAFDHGAFF. The CDR3 nucleotides are TGTGCCAGCAGCCAAGCGTTTGACCACGGGGCTTTCTTT.

This clone showed up just once. CDR3 sequence (DNA): TGCAGCGTTGAAGATCGGGTGTGGAACGGGGACACTGAAGCTTTCTTT. This sequence encodes CSVEDRVWNGDTEAFF. The chain joins TRBV29-1 to TRBJ1-1; D remains unclear. CDR1 and CDR2 (germline): SQVTM, ANQGSEA. Trimming shortened V by 0 bases and J by 3 bases, and 17 bases separated the two germline ends. The CDR3 is 16 amino acids.